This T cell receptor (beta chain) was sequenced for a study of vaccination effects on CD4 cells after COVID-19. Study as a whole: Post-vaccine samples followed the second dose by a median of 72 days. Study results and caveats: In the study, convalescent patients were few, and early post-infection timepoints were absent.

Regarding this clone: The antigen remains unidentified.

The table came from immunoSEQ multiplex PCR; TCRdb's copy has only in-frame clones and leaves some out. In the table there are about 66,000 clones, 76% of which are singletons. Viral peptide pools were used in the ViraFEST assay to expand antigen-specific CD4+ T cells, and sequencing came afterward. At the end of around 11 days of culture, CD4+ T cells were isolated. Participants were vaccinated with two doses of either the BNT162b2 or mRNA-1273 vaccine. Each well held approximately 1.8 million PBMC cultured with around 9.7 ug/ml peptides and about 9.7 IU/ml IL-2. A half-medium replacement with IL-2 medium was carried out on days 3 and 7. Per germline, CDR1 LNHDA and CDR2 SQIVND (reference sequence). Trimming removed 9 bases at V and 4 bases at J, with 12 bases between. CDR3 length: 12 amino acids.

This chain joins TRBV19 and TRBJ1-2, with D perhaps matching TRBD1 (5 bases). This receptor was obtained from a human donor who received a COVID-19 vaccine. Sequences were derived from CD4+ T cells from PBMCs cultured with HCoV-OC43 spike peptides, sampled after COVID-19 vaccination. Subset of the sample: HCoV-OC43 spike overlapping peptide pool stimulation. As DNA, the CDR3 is TGTGCCAGCGTCGGGGGACCCTATGGCTACACCTTC. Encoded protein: CASVGGPYGYTF.